A single sample gave rise to the 14 T cell receptor beta chains below, sequenced in a study of cytomegalovirus exposure and HLA in healthy donors. In the PCR, 60 Vbeta and 13 Jbeta primers were used. The method was immunoSEQ multiplex PCR; TCRdb's version includes in-frame clones alone and lacks a portion of them. This table holds under 200,000 clones. Sequencing was performed on PBMCs. These receptors originate from a man between 25 and 39 years old in good health and CMV-seronegative.

This chain uses TRBV6-5 with TRBJ2-7; 7 bases are a match to TRBD1. V trimming: 6 bases; J trimming: 3 bases; junction bases outside the gene matches: 5. This CDR3 contains 13 residues. Germline V gene data show CDR1 as MNHEY and CDR2 as SVGAGI. The CDR3 DNA reads as TGTGCCAGCAGAACCGGGACAGACTACGAGCAGTACTTC. It is translated as CASRTGTDYEQYF.

V gene TRBV10-1 combines with J gene TRBJ2-7; D ambiguous. The V gene lost 4 bases and the J gene lost 2 bases, with 9 bases spanning the gap. CDR1 is WNHNN and CDR2 is SYGVQD in the germline V gene (reference sequence). The CDR3 has 13 residues. The CDR3 DNA follows: TGCGCCAGCAGTGGGCTGGAGACCTACGAGCAGTACTTC. Its protein product is CASSGLETYEQYF.

J is TRBJ1-5 and V is TRBV15; the D is unclear. The CDR3 length is 14 residues. Germline V lookup: CDR1 LNHNV, CDR2 YYDKDF (reference sequence). V dropped 9 bases and J dropped 3 bases, with 15 bases sitting between them. The CDR3 spells CATLKAETNQPQHF. For the CDR3, the DNA is TGTGCCACTCTTAAGGCGGAGACCAATCAGCCCCAGCATTTT.

This chain links TRBV4-2 with TRBJ2-5; maybe TRBD2 (5 bases). The germline gives CDR1 LGHNA, CDR2 YNFKEQ. Trimming removed 3 bases at V and 5 bases at J, with 13 bases between. The CDR3 totals 14 residues. The CDR3 nucleotides read TGTGCCAGCAGCCAGGGCAGAGCGGAGGAGACCCAGTACTTC. Protein sequence: CASSQGRAEETQYF.

CDR3 in DNA: TGTGCCAGCAACCTACAGGGACAGGGGAGTGGCACTGAAGCTTTCTTT. As protein: CASNLQGQGSGTEAFF. This chain links TRBV2 with TRBJ1-1; TRBD1 matches at 10 bases. Germline trimming cut 7 bases from V and 4 bases from J; bases unmatched to any gene: 12. CDR1 and CDR2 from the germline V gene are SNHLY and FYNNEI. CDR3 length: 16 amino acids.

V usage is TRBV5-4 and J usage is TRBJ2-5, with TRBD1 identical over 12 bases. The trim removed 7 bases at V and 2 bases at J, leaving 9 bases unmatched. The CDR3 is 16 residues long. CDR1 and CDR2 from the germline V gene are SGHNT and YYREEE (reference sequence). The CDR3, as DNA: TGTGCCAGCTCCGGGGGACAGGGGGCAGGGCAAGAGACCCAGTACTTC. It specifies CASSGGQGAGQETQYF.

The chain carries TRBV7-9 and TRBJ2-7; 8 bases fit TRBD1. The CDR3 runs 13 residues. Germline CDR1 and CDR2: SEHNR and FQNEAQ (reference sequence). V trimming: 5 bases; J trimming: 6 bases; junction bases outside the gene matches: 6. DNA for the CDR3: TGTGCCAGCAGCCTGACAGGGGCGGGCGAGCAGTACTTC. Amino acid sequence: CASSLTGAGEQYF.

The CDR3 bases are TGTGCCAGCAGTACTAGCGGGAGCCTTGTAGATACGCAGTATTTT. Amino acids: CASSTSGSLVDTQYF. The J gene is TRBJ2-3, the V gene TRBV11-3; TRBD2 agrees at 11 bases. J gave up 5 bases and V 6 bases, and 7 bases lay outside the gene matches. Germline values: CDR1 SGHNT, CDR2 YENEEA. CDR3 length: 15 amino acids.

V usage is TRBV9 and J usage is TRBJ1-2, with 7 bases identical to TRBD1. The CDR3 has 14 amino acids. The germline V gene encodes CDR1 SGDLS and CDR2 YYNGEE. J gave up 2 bases and V 1 base, and 2 bases lay outside the gene matches. The CDR3 sequence: CASSVLQGNYGYTF. The CDR3 nucleotides read TGTGCCAGCAGCGTACTACAGGGGAACTATGGCTACACCTTC.

This chain links TRBV5-6 with TRBJ2-7, with 7 bases lining up with TRBD1. The CDR3 has 14 amino acids. Looked up from germline, CDR1 is SGHDT and CDR2 is YYEEEE. J lost 3 bases, V lost 0 bases, and 3 bases had no gene match. The CDR3 nucleotides read TGTGCCAGCAGCTTGGATCAGGGGGTCTACGAGCAGTACTTC. This sequence encodes CASSLDQGVYEQYF. Full variable domain (rest looked up from reference TRBV5-6 and TRBJ2-7): DAGVTQSPTHLIKTRGQQVTLRCSPKSGHDTVSWYQQALGQGPQFIFQYYEEEERQRGNFPDRFSGHQFPNYSSELNVNALLLGDSALYLCASSLDQGVYEQYFGPGTRLTVT.

J is TRBJ2-2 and V is TRBV6-6, with TRBD2 matching 9 bases. V gave up 6 bases and J gave up 0 bases; unmatched junction bases: 5. CDR1 and CDR2 (germline): MNHNY, SVGAGI (reference sequence). The length of the CDR3 is 16 residues. The CDR3: CASSNGLAPNTGELFF. Written as DNA, the CDR3 is TGTGCCAGCAGCAACGGACTAGCGCCGAACACCGGGGAGCTGTTTTTT.

A note on this clone: Other nucleotide sequences in the sample specify the same CDR3. This chain links TRBV4-2 with TRBJ2-7; 8 bases map to TRBD2. Germline trimming cut 1 base from V and 8 bases from J; bases unmatched to any gene: 16. The CDR3 is 17 amino acids. The germline V gene encodes CDR1 LGHNA and CDR2 YNFKEQ. In nucleotides, the CDR3 is TGTGCCAGCAGCCAAGGCGCTTCCGGGACCGGGAGGGTGCAGCAGTACTTC. Amino acid sequence: CASSQGASGTGRVQQYF.

The genes are TRBV27 and TRBJ1-2; possible D gene TRBD1, 5 bases. The CDR3 sequence is 13 residues long. The germline gives CDR1 MNHEY, CDR2 SMNVEV (reference sequence). V was cut by 6 bases and J by 2 bases, with 10 bases left in between. The CDR3 spells CASRGQKNYGYTF. The CDR3 DNA reads TGTGCCAGCAGGGGGCAGAAAAACTATGGCTACACCTTC.

This chain uses TRBV7-2 with TRBJ1-5; D not resolved. Germline CDR1 and CDR2: SGHTA and FQGNSA. Between the trimmed V and J ends, which lost 2 bases and 4 bases, there was a span of 9 bases. The CDR3 runs to 14 residues. The CDR3 is CASSLSGGNQPQHF. The CDR3 DNA follows: TGTGCCAGCAGCTTATCGGGTGGAAATCAGCCCCAGCATTTT.